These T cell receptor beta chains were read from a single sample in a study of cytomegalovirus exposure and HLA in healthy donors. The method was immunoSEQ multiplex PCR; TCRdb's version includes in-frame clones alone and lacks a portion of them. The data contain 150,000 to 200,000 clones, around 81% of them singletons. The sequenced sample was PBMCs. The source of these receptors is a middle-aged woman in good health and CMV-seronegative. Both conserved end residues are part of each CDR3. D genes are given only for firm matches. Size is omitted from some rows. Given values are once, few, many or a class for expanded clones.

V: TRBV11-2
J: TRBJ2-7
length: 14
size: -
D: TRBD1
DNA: TGTGCCAGCAGCTTAGGGACAGGGACCTACGAGCAGTACTTC
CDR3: CASSLGTGTYEQYF

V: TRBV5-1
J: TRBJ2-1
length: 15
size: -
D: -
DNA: TGCGCCAGCAGCTTGGCCCTAGTTCCGGGCAATGAGCAGTTCTTC
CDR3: CASSLALVPGNEQFF

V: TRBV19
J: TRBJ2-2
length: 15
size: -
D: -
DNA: TGTGCCAGTAGTATAGAGCGGGGAGAGGCCGGGGAGCTGTTTTTT
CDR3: CASSIERGEAGELFF

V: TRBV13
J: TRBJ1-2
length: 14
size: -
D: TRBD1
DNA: TGTGCCAGCAGCTCCACCGGGACAGGGGACGGCTACACCTTC
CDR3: CASSSTGTGDGYTF

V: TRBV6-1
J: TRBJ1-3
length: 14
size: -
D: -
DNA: TGTGCCAGCAGTCCGACAGACTCTGGAAACACCATATATTTT
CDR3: CASSPTDSGNTIYF

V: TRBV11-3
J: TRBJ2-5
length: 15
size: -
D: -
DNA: TGTGCCAGCAGCATCGTGGCATCGGGGCAAGAGACCCAGTACTTC
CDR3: CASSIVASGQETQYF

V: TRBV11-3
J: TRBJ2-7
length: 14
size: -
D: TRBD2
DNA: TGTGCCAGCAGCCCTACTAGCGGGAGTTACGAGCAGTACTTC
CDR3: CASSPTSGSYEQYF

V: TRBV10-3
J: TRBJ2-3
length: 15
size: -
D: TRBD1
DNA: TGTGCCATCAGTGCGACGGACAGGGAGACAGATACGCAGTATTTT
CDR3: CAISATDRETDTQYF

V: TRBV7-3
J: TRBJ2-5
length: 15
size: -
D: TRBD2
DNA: TGTGCCAGCAGCTTAAGCTCTAGCGGGAGGGAGACCCAGTACTTC
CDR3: CASSLSSSGRETQYF

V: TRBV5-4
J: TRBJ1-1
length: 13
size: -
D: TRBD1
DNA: TGTGCCAGCAGCCGACAGGGGTGGGCTGAAGCTTTCTTT
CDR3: CASSRQGWAEAFF

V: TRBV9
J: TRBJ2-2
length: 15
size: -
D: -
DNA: TGTGCCAGCAGCGCAACAGGGCGGGGGACCGGGGAGCTGTTTTTT
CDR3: CASSATGRGTGELFF

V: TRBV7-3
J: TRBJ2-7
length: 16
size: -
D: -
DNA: TGTGCCAGCAGCCCCCGGGGGGGACAGGGATTATACGAGCAGTACTTC
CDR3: CASSPRGGQGLYEQYF

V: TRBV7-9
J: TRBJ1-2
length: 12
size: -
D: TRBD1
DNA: TGTGCCAGCAGCCCGACAGGGGATGGCTACACCTTC
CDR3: CASSPTGDGYTF

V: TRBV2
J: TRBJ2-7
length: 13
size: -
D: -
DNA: TGTGCCAGCAGTGGACTGCGTGGATACGAGCAGTACTTC
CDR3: CASSGLRGYEQYF

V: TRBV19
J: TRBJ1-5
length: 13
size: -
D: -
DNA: TGTGCCAGTAGTATAAAGTTTGGAGCTGGTTATCATTTT
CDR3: CASSIKFGAGYHF

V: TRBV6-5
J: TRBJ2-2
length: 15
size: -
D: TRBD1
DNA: TGTGCCAGCAGCCGGGGGACAGGGAGCACCGGGGAGCTGTTTTTT
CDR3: CASSRGTGSTGELFF

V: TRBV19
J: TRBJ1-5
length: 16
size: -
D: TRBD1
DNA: TGTGCCAGTAGTAACCTTCTGACAGGGTTGAATCAGCCCCAGCATTTT
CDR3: CASSNLLTGLNQPQHF

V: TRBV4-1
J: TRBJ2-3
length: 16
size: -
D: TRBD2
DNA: TGCGCCAGCAGCCAAGATGCGGGAGCGAGCACAGATACGCAGTATTTT
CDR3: CASSQDAGASTDTQYF

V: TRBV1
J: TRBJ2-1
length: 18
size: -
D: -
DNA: TGCACCAGCAGCCAAGATCCTGGGGGGAGAGTAACCTACAATGAGCAGTTCTTC
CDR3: CTSSQDPGGRVTYNEQFF

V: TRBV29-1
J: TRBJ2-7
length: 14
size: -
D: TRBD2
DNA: TGCAGCGTGACTAGCGGGAGCCAAACCTACGAGCAGTACTTC
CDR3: CSVTSGSQTYEQYF

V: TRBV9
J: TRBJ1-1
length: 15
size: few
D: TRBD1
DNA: TGTGCCAGCAGCGTAGGGACAGGGCGGGACACTGAAGCTTTCTTT
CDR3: CASSVGTGRDTEAFF

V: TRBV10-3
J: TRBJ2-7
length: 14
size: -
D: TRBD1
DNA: TGTGCCATCAGCTCCGGGACAGGGGAGGACGAGCAGTACTTC
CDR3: CAISSGTGEDEQYF

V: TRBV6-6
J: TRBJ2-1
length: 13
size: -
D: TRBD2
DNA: TGTGCCAGCGGACTAGCGGGAGATAATGAGCAGTTCTTC
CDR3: CASGLAGDNEQFF

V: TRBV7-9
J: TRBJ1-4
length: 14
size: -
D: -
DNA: TGTGCCAGCAGCATTGACGGGAAGAATGAAAAACTGTTTTTT
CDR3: CASSIDGKNEKLFF

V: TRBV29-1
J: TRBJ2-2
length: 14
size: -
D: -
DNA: TGCAGCGTTCACCCGACCCCGGGCACCGGGGAGCTGTTTTTT
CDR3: CSVHPTPGTGELFF

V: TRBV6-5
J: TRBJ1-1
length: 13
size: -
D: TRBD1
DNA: TGTGCCAGCAGCCAACAGGGGAGCACTGAAGCTTTCTTT
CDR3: CASSQQGSTEAFF

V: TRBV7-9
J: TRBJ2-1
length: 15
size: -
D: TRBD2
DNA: TGTGCCAGCAGGGAGTGGCTAGCGGGAGACAATGAGCAGTTCTTC
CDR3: CASREWLAGDNEQFF

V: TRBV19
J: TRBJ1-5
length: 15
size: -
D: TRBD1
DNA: TGTGCCAGTAGTATCAGGGGACAGCCCAATCAGCCCCAGCATTTT
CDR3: CASSIRGQPNQPQHF

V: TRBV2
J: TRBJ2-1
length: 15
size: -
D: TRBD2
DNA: TGTGCCAGCTCCGAAGGGACTAGCGGGAGCAATGAGCAGTTCTTC
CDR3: CASSEGTSGSNEQFF

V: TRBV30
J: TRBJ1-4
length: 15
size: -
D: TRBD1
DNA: TGTGCCTGGAGTTCCAGGGGGCAACGGGGTGAAAAACTGTTTTTT
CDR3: CAWSSRGQRGEKLFF

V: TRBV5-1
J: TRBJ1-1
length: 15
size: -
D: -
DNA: TGCGCCAGCAGCTTGGCGGTCACAGTGAACACTGAAGCTTTCTTT
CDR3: CASSLAVTVNTEAFF

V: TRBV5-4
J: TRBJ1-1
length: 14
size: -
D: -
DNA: TGTGCCAGCAGCTTGGAAACCAGCCTAAGCGGAGCTTTCTTT
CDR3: CASSLETSLSGAFF

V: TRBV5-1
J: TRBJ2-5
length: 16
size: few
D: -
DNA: TGCGCCAGCAGCTTGGGGGGGCTAGCTGGGCAAGAGACCCAGTACTTC
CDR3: CASSLGGLAGQETQYF

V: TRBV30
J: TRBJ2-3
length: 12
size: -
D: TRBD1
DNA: TGTGCCTGGAAACAACTCGGGACAGGGCAGTATTTT
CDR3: CAWKQLGTGQYF

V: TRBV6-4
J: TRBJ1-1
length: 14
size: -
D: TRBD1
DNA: TGTGCCAGCAGTGACCGGGACAGGAACACTGAAGCTTTCTTT
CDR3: CASSDRDRNTEAFF

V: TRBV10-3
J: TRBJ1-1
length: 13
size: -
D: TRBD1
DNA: TGTGCCATCACCTCGACAGGGGACACTGAAGCTTTCTTT
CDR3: CAITSTGDTEAFF

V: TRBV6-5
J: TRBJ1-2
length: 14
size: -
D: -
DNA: TGTGCCAGCAGCGGTGGATCGGGGGGTTGGGGCTACACCTTC
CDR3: CASSGGSGGWGYTF

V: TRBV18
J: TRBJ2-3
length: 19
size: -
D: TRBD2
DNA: TGTGCCAGCTCACCTCTAGCGGGAACCGGTGGGAGGAGCACAGATACGCAGTATTTT
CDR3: CASSPLAGTGGRSTDTQYF

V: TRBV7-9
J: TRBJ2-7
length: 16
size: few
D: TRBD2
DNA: TGTGCCAGCAGCCCCTCGGGACTAGCGGGAGCCTACGAGCAGTACTTC
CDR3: CASSPSGLAGAYEQYF

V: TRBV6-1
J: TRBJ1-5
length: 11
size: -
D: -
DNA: TGTGCCAGCACCACTAGTCAGCCCCAGCATTTT
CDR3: CASTTSQPQHF

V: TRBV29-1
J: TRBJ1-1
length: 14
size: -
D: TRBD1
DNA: TGCAGCGTCGATGACAGGGGAGACAACACTGAAGCTTTCTTT
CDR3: CSVDDRGDNTEAFF

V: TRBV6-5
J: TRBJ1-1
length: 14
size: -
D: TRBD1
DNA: TGTGCCAGCAGTGACGGACAGGGAAACACTGAAGCTTTCTTT
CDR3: CASSDGQGNTEAFF

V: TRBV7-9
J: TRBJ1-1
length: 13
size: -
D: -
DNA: TGTGCCAGCAGCTTACGGGGAAGAACTGAAGCTTTCTTT
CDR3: CASSLRGRTEAFF

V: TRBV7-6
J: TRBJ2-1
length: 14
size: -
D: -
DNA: TGTGCCAGCAGCTTAGGGCCTAGTCCTAATGAGCAGTTCTTC
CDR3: CASSLGPSPNEQFF

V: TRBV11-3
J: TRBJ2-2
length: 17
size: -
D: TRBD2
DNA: TGTGCCAGTCCGAGACTAGCGGGAGAGGTCGACACCGGGGAGCTGTTTTTT
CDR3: CASPRLAGEVDTGELFF

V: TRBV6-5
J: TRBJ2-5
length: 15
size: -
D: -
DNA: TGTGCCAGCAGTTACTCCGGGGAGTCTGGAGAGACCCAGTACTTC
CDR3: CASSYSGESGETQYF

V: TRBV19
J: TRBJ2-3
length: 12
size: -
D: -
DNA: TGTGCCAGTAGCGGGAGATTGGATACGCAGTATTTT
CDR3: CASSGRLDTQYF

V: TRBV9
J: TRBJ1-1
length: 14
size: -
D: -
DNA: TGTGCCAGCAGCCCGAGGGTAGTGAACACTGAAGCTTTCTTT
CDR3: CASSPRVVNTEAFF

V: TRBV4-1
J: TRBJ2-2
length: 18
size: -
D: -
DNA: TGCGCCAGCAGCCAAGCCTCCTCGGGACTGCTAAACACCGGGGAGCTGTTTTTT
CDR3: CASSQASSGLLNTGELFF

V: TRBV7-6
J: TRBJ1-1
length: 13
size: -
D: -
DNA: TGTGCCAGCAGCTTCCAGGAGAACACTGAAGCTTTCTTT
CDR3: CASSFQENTEAFF

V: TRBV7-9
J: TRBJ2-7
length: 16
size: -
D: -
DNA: TGTGCCAGCAGCTCTTGGGCGGGGGCGTTAGGCTACGAGCAGTACTTC
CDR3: CASSSWAGALGYEQYF